This section outlines one T cell receptor (beta chain) sequence together with its context. Its antigen is not identified. Losses at the gene ends were 6 bases for V and 3 bases for J; bases not matched to a gene: 10. The CDR3 extends over 14 amino acids. CDR1 is DFQATT and CDR2 is SNEGSKA in the germline V gene (reference sequence). Using a J-beta primer mix together with a sample-barcoded 5' primer, a second PCR was run for about 6 to 11 cycles. TCRdb reprocessed the 5' RACE reads with MiXCR, giving one entry per CDR3 protein. Of about 1,000,000 distinct CDR3 sequences in the sample, 40% to 45% are singletons; the top ten hold approximately 20%. This entry comes from a study of blood T cells in healthy people across ages. Overall study: About one barcoded TCR beta cDNA was captured per two T cells. Study-level results: CMV status of donors was not determined, possibly confounding expanded clonotype changes. The fall in TCR beta diversity per million T cells was roughly linear with age.

Sequencing was carried out using blood. V and J are TRBV20-1 and TRBJ1-2, with TRBD1 matching over 7 bases. The sequence was collected from a woman aged 55-69 years in good health. CDR3 nucleotide sequence: TGCAGTGCACCCCCGACAGGGTCCTACTATGGCTACACCTTC. The encoded protein is CSAPPTGSYYGYTF.